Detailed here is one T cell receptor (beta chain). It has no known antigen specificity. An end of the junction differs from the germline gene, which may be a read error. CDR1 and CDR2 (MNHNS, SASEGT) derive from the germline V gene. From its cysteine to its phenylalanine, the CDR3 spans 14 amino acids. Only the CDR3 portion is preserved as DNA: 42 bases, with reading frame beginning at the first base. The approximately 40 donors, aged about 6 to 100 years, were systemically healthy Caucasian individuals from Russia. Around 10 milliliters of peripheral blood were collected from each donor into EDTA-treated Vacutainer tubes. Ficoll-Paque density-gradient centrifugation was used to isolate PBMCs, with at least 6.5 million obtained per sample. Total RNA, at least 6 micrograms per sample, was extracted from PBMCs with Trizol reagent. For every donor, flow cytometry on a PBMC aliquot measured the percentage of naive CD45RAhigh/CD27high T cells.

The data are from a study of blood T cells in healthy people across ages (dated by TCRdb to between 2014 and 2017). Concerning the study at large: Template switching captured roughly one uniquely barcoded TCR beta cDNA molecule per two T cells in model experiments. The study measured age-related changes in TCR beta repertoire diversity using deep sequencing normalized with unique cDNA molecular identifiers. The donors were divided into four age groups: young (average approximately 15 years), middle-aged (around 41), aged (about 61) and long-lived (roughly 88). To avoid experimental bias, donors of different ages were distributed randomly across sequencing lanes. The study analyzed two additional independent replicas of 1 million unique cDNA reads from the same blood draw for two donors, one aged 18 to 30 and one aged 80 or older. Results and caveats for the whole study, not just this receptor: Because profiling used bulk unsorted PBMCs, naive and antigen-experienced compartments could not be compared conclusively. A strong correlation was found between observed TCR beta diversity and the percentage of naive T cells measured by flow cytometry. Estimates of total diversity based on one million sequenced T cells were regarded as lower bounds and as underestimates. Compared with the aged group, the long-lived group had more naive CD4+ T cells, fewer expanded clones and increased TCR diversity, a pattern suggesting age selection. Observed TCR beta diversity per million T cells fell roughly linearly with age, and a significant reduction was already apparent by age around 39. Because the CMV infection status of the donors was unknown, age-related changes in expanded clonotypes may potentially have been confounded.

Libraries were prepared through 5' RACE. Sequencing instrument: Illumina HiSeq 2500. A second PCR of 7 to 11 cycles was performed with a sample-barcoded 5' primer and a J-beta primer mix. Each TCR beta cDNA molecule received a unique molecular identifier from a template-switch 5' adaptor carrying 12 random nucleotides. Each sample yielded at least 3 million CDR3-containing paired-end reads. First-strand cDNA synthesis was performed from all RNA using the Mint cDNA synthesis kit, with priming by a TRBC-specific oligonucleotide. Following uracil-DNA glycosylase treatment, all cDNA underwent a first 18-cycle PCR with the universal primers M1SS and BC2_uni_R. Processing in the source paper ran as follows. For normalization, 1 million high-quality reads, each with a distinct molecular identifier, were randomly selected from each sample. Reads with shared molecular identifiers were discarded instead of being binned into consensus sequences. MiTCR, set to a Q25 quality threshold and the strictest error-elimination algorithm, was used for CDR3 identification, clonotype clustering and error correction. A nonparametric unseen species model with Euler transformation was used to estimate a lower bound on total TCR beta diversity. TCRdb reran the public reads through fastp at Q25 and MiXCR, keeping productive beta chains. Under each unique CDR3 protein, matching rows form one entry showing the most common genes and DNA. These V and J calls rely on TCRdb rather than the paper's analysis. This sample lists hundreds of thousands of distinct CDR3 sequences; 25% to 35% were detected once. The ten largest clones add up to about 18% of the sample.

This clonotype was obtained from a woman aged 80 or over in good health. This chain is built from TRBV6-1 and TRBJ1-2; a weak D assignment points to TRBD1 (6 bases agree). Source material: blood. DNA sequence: TGTGCCAGCAGGGAAGGGGGGTTTAGCTATGGCTACACCTTC. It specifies CASREGGFSYGYTF.